This T cell receptor (beta chain) comes out of a study of blood T cell repertoires in COVID-19. On the study more broadly: Samples taken during acute and convalescent COVID-19 were collected in the United States, Italy and Spain. PBMCs, B-cell-depleted T cells, or T cells were the source of the cDNA or gDNA that made up the material.

V shed 9 bases and J shed 2 bases, with 10 bases lying between them. The CDR3 is 12 amino acids. Germline assignment: CDR1 LNHDA and CDR2 SQIVND (reference sequence). Authors' analysis steps: Reference gene primer amplification gave estimated nucleated cell counts. Sequencing was performed with immunoSEQ multiplex PCR; in TCRdb, only in-frame clones are kept and a portion is missing. D and trimming come from the DNA, and the V and J calls and clone size come from that table. The sample includes hundreds of thousands of clones, about nine tenths of them seen just once. The receptor was derived from a woman younger than 45 with active or convalescent COVID-19. The chain is built from TRBV19 and TRBJ1-2, with no clear D. What was sequenced was peripheral blood. The CDR3, as DNA: TGTGCCAGCCTCGGTCCGAACTATGGCTACACCTTC. Amino acids: CASLGPNYGYTF.